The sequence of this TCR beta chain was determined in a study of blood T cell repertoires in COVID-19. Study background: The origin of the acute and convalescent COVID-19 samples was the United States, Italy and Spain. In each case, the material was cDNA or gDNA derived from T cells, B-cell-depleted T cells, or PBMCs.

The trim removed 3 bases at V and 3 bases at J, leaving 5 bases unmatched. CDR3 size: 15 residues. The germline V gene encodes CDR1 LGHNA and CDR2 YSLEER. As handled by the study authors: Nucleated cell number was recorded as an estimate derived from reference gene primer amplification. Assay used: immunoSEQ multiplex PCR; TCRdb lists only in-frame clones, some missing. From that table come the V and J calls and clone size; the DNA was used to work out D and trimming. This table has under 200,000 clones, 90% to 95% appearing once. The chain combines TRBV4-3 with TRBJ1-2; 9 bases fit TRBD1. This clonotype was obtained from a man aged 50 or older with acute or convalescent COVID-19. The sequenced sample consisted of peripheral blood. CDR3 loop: CASSQGTGQDYGYTF. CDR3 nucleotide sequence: TGCGCCAGCAGCCAGGGGACAGGGCAAGACTATGGCTACACCTTC.